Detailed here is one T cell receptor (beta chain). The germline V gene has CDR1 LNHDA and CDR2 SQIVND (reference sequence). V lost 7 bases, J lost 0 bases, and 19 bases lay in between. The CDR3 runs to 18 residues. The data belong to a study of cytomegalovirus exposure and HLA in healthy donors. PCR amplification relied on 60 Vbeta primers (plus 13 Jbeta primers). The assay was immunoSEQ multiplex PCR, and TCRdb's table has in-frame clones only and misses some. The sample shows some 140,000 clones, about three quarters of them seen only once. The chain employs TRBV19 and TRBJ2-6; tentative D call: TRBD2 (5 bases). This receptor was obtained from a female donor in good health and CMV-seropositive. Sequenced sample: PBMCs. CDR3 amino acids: CASKGLGLTFSGANVLTF. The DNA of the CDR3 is TGTGCCAGTAAGGGATTAGGACTCACGTTCTCTGGGGCCAACGTCCTGACTTTC.